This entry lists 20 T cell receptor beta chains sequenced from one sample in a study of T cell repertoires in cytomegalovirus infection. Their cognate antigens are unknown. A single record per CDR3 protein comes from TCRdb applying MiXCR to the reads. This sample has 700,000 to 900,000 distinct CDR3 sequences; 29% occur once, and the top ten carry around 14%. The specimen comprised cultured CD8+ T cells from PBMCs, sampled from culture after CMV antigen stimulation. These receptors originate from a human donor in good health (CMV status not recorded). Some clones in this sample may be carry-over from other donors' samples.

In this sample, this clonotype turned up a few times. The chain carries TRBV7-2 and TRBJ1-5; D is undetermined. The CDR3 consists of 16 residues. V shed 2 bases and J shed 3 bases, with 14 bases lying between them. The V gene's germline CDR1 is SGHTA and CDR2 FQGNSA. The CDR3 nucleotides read TGTGCCAGCAGCTTAAGAGTCGGGAGTTACAATCAGCCCCAGCATTTT. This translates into CASSLRVGSYNQPQHF. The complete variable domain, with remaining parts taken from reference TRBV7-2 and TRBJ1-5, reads GAGVSQSPSNKVTEKGKDVELRCDPISGHTALYWYRQSLGQGLEFLIYFQGNSAPDKSGLPSDRFSAERTGGSVSTLTIQRTQQEDSAVYLCASSLRVGSYNQPQHFGDGTRLSIL.

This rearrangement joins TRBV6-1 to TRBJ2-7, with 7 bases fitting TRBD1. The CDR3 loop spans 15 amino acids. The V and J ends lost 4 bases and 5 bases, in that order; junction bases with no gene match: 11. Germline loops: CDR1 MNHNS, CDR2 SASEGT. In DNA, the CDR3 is TGTGCCAGCAGTGCGGGACAGCGCGAGGGAGACGAGCAGTACGTC. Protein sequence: CASSAGQREGDEQYV.

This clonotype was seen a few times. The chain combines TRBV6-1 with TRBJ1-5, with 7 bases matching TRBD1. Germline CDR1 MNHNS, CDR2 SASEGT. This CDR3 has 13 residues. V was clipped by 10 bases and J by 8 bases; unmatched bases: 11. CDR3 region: CATERQGWKPQHF. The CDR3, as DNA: TGTGCCACCGAGAGACAGGGCTGGAAGCCCCAGCATTTT.

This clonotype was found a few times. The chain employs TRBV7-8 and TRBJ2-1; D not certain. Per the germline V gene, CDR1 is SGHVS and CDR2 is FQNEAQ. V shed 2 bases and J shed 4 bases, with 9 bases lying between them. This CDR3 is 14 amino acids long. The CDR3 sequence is CASSLMSVYNEQFF. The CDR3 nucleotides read TGTGCCAGCAGCTTAATGTCGGTATACAATGAGCAGTTCTTC.

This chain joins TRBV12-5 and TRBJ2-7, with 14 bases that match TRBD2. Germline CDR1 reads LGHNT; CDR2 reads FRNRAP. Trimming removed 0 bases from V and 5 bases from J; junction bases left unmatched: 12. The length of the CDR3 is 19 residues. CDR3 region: CASGLVFWGLAGAQHEQYV. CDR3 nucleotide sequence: TGTGCTAGTGGTTTGGTATTCTGGGGACTAGCGGGGGCCCAACACGAGCAGTACGTC.

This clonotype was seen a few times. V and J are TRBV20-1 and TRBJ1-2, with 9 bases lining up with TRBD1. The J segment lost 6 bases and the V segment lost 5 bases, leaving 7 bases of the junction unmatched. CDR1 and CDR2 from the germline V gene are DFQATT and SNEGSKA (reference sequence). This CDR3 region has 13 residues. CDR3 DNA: TGCAGTGCTCGGACAGGGGAGGTCAATGGCTACACCTTC. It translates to CSARTGEVNGYTF.

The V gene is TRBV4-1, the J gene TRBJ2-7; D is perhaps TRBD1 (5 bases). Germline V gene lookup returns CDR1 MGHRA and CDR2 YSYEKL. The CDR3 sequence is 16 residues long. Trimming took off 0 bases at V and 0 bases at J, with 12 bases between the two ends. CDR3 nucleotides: TGCGCCAGCAGCCAAGATTTGACAGAAAGCTCCTACGAGCAGTACGTC. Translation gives CASSQDLTESSYEQYV.

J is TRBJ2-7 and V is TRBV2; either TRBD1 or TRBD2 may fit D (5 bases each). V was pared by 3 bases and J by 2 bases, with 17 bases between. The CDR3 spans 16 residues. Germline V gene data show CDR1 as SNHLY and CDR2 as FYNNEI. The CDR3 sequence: CASSETGPIAAYEQYF. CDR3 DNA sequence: TGTGCCAGCAGTGAGACGGGGCCCATCGCCGCCTACGAGCAGTACTTC.

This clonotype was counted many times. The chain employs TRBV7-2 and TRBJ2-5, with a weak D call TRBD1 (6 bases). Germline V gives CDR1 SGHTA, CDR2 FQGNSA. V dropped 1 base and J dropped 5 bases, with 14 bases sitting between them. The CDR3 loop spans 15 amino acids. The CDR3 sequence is CASSLEYRAWETQYF. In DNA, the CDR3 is TGTGCCAGCAGCTTAGAATACAGGGCTTGGGAGACCCAGTACTTC.

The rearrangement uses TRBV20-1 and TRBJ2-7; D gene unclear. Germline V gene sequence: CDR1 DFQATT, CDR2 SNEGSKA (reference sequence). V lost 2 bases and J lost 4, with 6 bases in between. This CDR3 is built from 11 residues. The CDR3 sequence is CSARLAYEQYV. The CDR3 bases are TGCAGTGCTAGATTGGCGTACGAGCAGTACGTC.

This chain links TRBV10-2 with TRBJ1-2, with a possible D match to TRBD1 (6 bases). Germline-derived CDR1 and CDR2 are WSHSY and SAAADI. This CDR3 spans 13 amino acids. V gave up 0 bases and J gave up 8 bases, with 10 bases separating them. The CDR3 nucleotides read TGCGCCAGCAGTGAGTCGCGGGGGCAAGGCTACACCTTC. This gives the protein CASSESRGQGYTF.

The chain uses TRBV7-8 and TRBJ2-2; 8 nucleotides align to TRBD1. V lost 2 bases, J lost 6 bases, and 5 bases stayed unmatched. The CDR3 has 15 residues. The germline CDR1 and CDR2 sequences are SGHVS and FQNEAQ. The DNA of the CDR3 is TGTGCCAGCAGCTTACGCAGGGGGCCAGCCGGGGAGCTGTTTTTT. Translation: CASSLRRGPAGELFF. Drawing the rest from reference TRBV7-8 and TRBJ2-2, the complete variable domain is GAGVSQSPRYKVAKRGQDVALRCDPISGHVSLFWYQQALGQGPEFLTYFQNEAQLDKSGLPSDRFFAERPEGSVSTLKIQRTQQEDSAVYLCASSLRRGPAGELFFGEGSRLTVL.

The CDR3 here is CASSFAGPQETQYF. CDR3 in DNA: TGTGCCAGCAGCTTCGCAGGCCCCCAAGAGACCCAGTACTTC. This chain uses TRBV7-9 with TRBJ2-5; D is ambiguous. Trimming pared 3 bases from V and 1 base from J, leaving 9 bases between. Looked up from germline, CDR1 is SEHNR and CDR2 is FQNEAQ (reference sequence). This CDR3 region has 14 residues. Full variable domain (missing parts from reference TRBV7-9 and TRBJ2-5): DTGVSQNPRHKITKRGQNVTFRCDPISEHNRLYWYRQTLGQGPEFLTYFQNEAQLEKSRLLSDRFSAERPKGSFSTLEIQRTEQGDSAMYLCASSFAGPQETQYFGPGTRLLVL.

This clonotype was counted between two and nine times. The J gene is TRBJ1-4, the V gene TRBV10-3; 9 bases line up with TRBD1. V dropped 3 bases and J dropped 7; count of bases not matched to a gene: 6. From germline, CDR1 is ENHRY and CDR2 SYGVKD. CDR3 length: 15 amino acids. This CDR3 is CAISDPGQGSEKLFF. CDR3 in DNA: TGTGCCATCAGTGACCCGGGACAGGGCTCTGAAAAACTGTTTTTT.

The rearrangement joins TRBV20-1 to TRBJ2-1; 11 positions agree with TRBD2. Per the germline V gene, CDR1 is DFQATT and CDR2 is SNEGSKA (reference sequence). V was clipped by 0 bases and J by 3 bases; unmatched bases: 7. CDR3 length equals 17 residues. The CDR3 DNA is TGCAGTGCTAGAGATTTCGGTAGCGGGGGGGTCTACAATGAGCAGTTCTTC. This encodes CSARDFGSGGVYNEQFF.

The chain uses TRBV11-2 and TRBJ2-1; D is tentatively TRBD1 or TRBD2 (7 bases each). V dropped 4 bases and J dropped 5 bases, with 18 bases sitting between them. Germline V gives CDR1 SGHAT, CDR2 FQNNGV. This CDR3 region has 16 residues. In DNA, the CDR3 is TGTGCCAGCAGCTCAGGGGGGGTGGAACCTCACAATGAGCAGTTCTTC. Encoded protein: CASSSGGVEPHNEQFF.

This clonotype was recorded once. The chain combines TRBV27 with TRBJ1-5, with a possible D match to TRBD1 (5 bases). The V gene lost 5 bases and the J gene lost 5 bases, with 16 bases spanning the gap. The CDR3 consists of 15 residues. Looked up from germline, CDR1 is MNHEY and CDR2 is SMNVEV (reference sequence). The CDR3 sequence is CASSPPGQGYQPQHF. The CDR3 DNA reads TGTGCCAGCAGTCCGCCCGGGCAGGGCTATCAGCCCCAGCATTTT.

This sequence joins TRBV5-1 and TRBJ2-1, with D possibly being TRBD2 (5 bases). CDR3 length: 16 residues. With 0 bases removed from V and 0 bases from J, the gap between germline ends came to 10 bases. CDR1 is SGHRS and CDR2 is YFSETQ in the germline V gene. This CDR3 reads CASSLAVRGSYNEQFF. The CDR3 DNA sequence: TGCGCCAGCAGCTTGGCCGTCCGGGGCTCCTACAATGAGCAGTTCTTC.

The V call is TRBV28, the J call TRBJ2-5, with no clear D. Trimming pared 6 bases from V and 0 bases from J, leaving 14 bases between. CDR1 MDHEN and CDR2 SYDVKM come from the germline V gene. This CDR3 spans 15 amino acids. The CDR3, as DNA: TGTGCCAGCAGAAACGAGTATTACCACCAAGAGACCCAGTACTTC. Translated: CASRNEYYHQETQYF.

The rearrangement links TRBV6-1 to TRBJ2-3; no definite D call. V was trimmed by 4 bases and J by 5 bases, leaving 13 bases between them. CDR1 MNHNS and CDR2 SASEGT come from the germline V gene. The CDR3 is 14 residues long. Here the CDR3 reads CASSGATFRDTQYF. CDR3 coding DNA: TGTGCCAGCAGTGGAGCGACGTTCCGAGATACGCAGTATTTT.